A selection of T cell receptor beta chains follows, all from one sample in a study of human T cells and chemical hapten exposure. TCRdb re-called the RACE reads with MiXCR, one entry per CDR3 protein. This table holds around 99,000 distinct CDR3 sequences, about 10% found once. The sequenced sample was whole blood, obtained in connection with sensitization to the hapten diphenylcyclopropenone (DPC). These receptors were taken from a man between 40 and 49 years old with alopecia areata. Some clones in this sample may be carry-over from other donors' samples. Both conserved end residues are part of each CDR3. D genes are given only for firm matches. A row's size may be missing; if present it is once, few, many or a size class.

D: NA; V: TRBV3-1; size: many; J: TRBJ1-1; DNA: TGTGCCAGCAGCCAAGTCGAGGCGAACACTGAAGCTTTCTTT; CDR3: CASSQVEANTEAFF
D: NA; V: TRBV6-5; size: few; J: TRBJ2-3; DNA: TGTGCCAGCAGTTACTCGAGGGCCGGGGGCACAGATACGCAGTATTTT; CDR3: CASSYSRAGGTDTQYF
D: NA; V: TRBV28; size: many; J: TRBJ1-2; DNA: TGTGCCAGCAGAGATAGGGGGGGAGCCTATGGCTACACCTTC; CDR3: CASRDRGGAYGYTF
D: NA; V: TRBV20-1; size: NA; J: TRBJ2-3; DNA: TGCAGTGCTAGAGATCAAGGCGGAGCAGATACGCAGTATTTT; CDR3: CSARDQGGADTQYF
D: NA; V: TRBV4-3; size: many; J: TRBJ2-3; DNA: TGCGCCAGCAGCCAAATAGGGTCTTTCGCTAGCACAGATACGCAGTATTTT; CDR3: CASSQIGSFASTDTQYF
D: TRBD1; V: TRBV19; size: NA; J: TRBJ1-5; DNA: TGTGCCAGTAGTACGCGAGACAGGGCCTTCGGGCAGCCCCAGCATTTT; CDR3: CASSTRDRAFGQPQHF
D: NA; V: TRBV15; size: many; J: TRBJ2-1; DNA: TGTGCCACCAGCCGAGGCCTCTTTACGAGCTCCTACAATGAGCAGTTCTTC; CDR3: CATSRGLFTSSYNEQFF
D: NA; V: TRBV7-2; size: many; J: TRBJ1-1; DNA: TGTGCCAGCAGCTCAGGGTTCTTGGGCACTGAAGCTTTCTTT; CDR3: CASSSGFLGTEAFF
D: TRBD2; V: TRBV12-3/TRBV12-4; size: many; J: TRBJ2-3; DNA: TGTGCCAGCAGTCCAGGGACTAGCGGTCCCACAGATACGCAGTATTTT; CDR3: CASSPGTSGPTDTQYF
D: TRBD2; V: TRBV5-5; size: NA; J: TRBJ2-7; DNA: TGTGCCAGCAGCCGGACTAGCGGGGGCACCTACGAGCAGTACTTC; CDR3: CASSRTSGGTYEQYF
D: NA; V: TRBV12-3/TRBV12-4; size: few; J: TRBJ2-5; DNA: TGTGCCAGCAGTTTACCTCCAGCCCAAGAGACCCAGTACTTC; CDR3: CASSLPPAQETQYF
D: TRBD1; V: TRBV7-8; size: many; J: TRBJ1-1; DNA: TGTGCCAGCAGCTTATCCTCCCCCGGGACAGGGGGCACTGAAGCTTTCTTT; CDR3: CASSLSSPGTGGTEAFF
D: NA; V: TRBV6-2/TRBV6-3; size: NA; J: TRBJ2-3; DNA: TGTGCCAGCAGCCGCCTTGGGTCTACAGATACGCAGTATTTT; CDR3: CASSRLGSTDTQYF
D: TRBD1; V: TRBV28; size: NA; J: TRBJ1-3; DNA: TGTGCCAGCAGAAAACAGGGGGCGCAAGGAAACACCATATATTTT; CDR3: CASRKQGAQGNTIYF
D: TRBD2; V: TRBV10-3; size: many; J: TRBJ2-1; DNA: TGTGCCATTCGGACTAGCGGGAGTGTTTACAATGAGCAGTTCTTC; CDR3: CAIRTSGSVYNEQFF
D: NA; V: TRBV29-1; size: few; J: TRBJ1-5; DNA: TGCAGCGTTGGTGACAGGCAGCAGCCCCAGCATTTT; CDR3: CSVGDRQQPQHF
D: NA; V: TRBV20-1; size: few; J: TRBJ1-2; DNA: TGCAGTGCTACCAAGACAGAATTGAGCTATGGCTACACCTTC; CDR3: CSATKTELSYGYTF
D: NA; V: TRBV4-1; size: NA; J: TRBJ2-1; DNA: TGCGCCAGCAGCCAAGATGGGGGTGAGCAGTTCTTC; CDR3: CASSQDGGEQFF
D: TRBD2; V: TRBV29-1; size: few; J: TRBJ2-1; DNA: TGCAGCGCCGAACCGGGACTAGCGGGTAAACAGCAGTTCTTC; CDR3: CSAEPGLAGKQQFF
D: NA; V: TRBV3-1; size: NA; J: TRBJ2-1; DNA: TGTGCCAGCAGCTCCCGGGAAATCGTGCTTGAGCAGTTCTTC; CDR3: CASSSREIVLEQFF
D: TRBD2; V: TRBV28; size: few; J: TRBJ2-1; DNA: TGTGCCAGCAGTGTGACTAGCGGGACTTCCTACAATGAGCAGTTCTTC; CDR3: CASSVTSGTSYNEQFF
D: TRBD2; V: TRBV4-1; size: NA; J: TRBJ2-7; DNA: TGCGCCAGCAGCCAAGAGGCTCTAGCGGGAGGGTACGAGCAGTACTTC; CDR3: CASSQEALAGGYEQYF
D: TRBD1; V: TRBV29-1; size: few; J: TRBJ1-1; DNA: TGCAGCGTTGAAGTTATACAGGGGGAGAGGTCGAACACTGAAGCTTTCTTT; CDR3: CSVEVIQGERSNTEAFF
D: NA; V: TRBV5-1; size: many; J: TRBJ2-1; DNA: TGCGCCAGCAGCTTGTCTAGAAATGAGCAGTTCTTC; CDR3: CASSLSRNEQFF
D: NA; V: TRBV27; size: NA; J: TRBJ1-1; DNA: TGTGCCAGCAGTACGGGACTGCCGAACACTGAAGCTTTCTTT; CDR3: CASSTGLPNTEAFF
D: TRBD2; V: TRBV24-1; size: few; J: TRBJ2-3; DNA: TGTGCCACCAGTGATTTCGGCGGTCTCGGCAGCGGGAGTCTCCACCACACAGATACGCAGTATTTT; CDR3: CATSDFGGLGSGSLHHTDTQYF
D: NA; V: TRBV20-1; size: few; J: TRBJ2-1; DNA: TGCAGGGCCCTGGACACCGTTGATGAGCAGTTCTTC; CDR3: CRALDTVDEQFF